The 29 T cell receptor beta chains listed next were all sequenced from one sample in a study of CD8 T cells in ankylosing spondylitis. Using its own MiXCR run on the 5' RACE reads, TCRdb lists one record per CDR3 protein. The table has 190,000 or so distinct CDR3 sequences, 13% seen once; the top ten hold about 15%. What was sequenced was blood, either unsorted or a sorted T cell fraction (not recorded which). These receptors all come from a male donor with ankylosing spondylitis or in good health (not recorded which).

This clonotype was observed a few times. The genes are TRBV12-3 or TRBV12-4 and TRBJ1-4; 7 bases map to TRBD1. The V and J ends lost 3 bases and 10 bases, in that order; junction bases with no gene match: 8. The CDR3 is made up of 14 amino acids. The chain's CDR3 is CASSFEGAIGKLFF. CDR3 in DNA: TGTGCCAGCAGTTTTGAGGGGGCAATCGGAAAACTGTTTTTT.

The chain employs TRBV7-8 and TRBJ2-7; 8 bases align to TRBD1. CDR3 length: 14 amino acids. Germline V gene lookup returns CDR1 SGHVS and CDR2 FQNEAQ. J lost 6 bases, V lost 5 bases, and 9 bases had no gene match. The DNA of the CDR3 is TGTGCCAGCAGCATCGGACAGGGAGTCAGCGAGCAGTACTTC. Protein product: CASSIGQGVSEQYF.

This rearrangement joins TRBV12-3 or TRBV12-4 to TRBJ2-1, with 7 bases fitting TRBD1. The CDR3 contains 13 residues. V lost 4 bases and J lost 4; bases outside the gene matches: 1. The CDR3 reads CASSYRGYNEQFF. The DNA of the CDR3 is TGTGCCAGCAGTTACAGGGGTTACAATGAGCAGTTCTTC.

This clonotype was detected once. The V call is TRBV7-8, the J call TRBJ1-1; 7 bases match TRBD1. CDR3 length: 12 amino acids. Per germline, CDR1 SGHVS and CDR2 FQNEAQ. V lost 3 bases, J lost 7 bases, and 2 bases stayed unmatched. The CDR3 region has the DNA TGTGCCAGCAGCTTCAGGACAGGTGAAGCTTTCTTT. It is translated as CASSFRTGEAFF.

This sequence joins TRBV20-1 and TRBJ2-7; D assignment may be TRBD1 or TRBD2 (5 bases each). Germline V CDR1 and CDR2: DFQATT, SNEGSKA (reference sequence). CDR3 length equals 15 residues. Trimming removed 0 bases from V and 6 bases from J, with 18 bases in between. CDR3 sequence: CSAREQGRLTGEQYF. The CDR3 DNA reads TGCAGTGCTAGAGAGCAGGGACGGCTTACGGGCGAGCAGTACTTC.

This clonotype was found many times. V gene TRBV5-1 combines with J gene TRBJ2-1, with 8 positions matching TRBD1. This CDR3 has 13 residues. With V trimmed by 4 bases and J by 7 bases, 4 bases remained unmatched. Germline CDR1 is SGHRS and CDR2 is YFSETQ. The DNA of the CDR3 is TGCGCCAGCAGCCTAGGACAGGGTAATGAGCAGTTCTTC. As protein: CASSLGQGNEQFF.

V usage is TRBV14 and J usage is TRBJ2-7; D assignment may be TRBD1 or TRBD2 (5 bases each). From germline, CDR1 is SGHDN and CDR2 FVKESK. Trimming stripped 4 bases from V and 5 bases from J, with 15 bases between. The CDR3 is made up of 14 amino acids. In nucleotides, the CDR3 is TGTGCCAGCAGCCTAGTCGGGGCTCAGAACGAGCAGTACTTC. It yields the protein CASSLVGAQNEQYF.

This clonotype has a handful of counts. The rearrangement links TRBV27 to TRBJ2-7, with D possibly being TRBD2 (6 bases). Trimming cost V 0 bases and J 3 bases, with 12 bases left between them. The CDR3 extends over 15 amino acids. CDR1 is MNHEY and CDR2 is SMNVEV in the germline V gene (reference sequence). CDR3 protein: CASSLSPGVFYEQYF. CDR3 nucleotides: TGTGCCAGCAGTTTATCACCGGGGGTTTTCTACGAGCAGTACTTC.

The rearrangement uses TRBV30 and TRBJ2-7; 10 nucleotides align to TRBD2. This CDR3 is built from 14 residues. The germline gives CDR1 GTSNPN, CDR2 SVGIG (reference sequence). Germline trimming cut 0 bases from V and 8 bases from J; bases unmatched to any gene: 7. CDR3 loop: CAWSVGSGRRKQYF. CDR3 DNA sequence: TGTGCCTGGAGTGTGGGTAGCGGGAGGAGAAAGCAGTACTTC.

This clonotype was seen a few times. V and J are TRBV4-2 and TRBJ2-1, with D perhaps TRBD2 (6 bases). The CDR3 length is 14 residues. V lost 3 bases and J 6 bases, leaving 12 bases between the germline ends. Germline V CDR1 and CDR2: LGHNA, YNFKEQ. CDR3 sequence reads: CASSHLRTINEQFF. The CDR3 DNA follows: TGTGCCAGCAGCCACCTACGGACTATCAATGAGCAGTTCTTC.

V gene TRBV5-4 combines with J gene TRBJ2-1, with 7 positions matching TRBD2. With V trimmed by 4 bases and J by 0 bases, 7 bases remained unmatched. The CDR3 extends over 16 amino acids. CDR1 and CDR2 from the germline V gene are SGHNT and YYREEE (reference sequence). The CDR3 sequence: CASSIDPGGSYNEQFF. In nucleotides, the CDR3 is TGTGCCAGCAGCATAGATCCGGGGGGCTCCTACAATGAGCAGTTCTTC.

The V call is TRBV12-5, the J call TRBJ2-3; TRBD2 might be the D (5 bases). Per germline, CDR1 LGHNT and CDR2 FRNRAP. The CDR3 extends over 17 amino acids. V was shortened by 5 bases and J by 1 base, with 19 bases between the two germline ends. CDR3 sequence (DNA): TGTGCTAGTGGTCGGTTAGTGACGACTATTCGCACAGATACGCAGTATTTT. Encoded protein: CASGRLVTTIRTDTQYF.

Many counts were recorded for this clonotype. The chain joins TRBV12-3 or TRBV12-4 to TRBJ2-2; D call uncertain. The germline V and J ends were trimmed by 3 bases and 5 bases, with 13 bases remaining between them. CDR3 size: 15 residues. CDR3 sequence reads: CASSFGREGTGELFF. DNA for the CDR3: TGTGCCAGCAGTTTCGGGCGTGAAGGGACCGGGGAGCTGTTTTTT.

Only one count was recorded for this clonotype. The chain couples TRBV12-5 to TRBJ2-6; D unclear. The germline CDR1 and CDR2 sequences are LGHNT and FRNRAP. CDR3 length: 16 amino acids. Trimming pared 3 bases from V and 2 bases from J, leaving 11 bases between. The CDR3 nucleotides read TGTGCTAGTGGTTTAACCGAGGTCACTGGGGCCAACGTCCTGACTTTC. Translating gives CASGLTEVTGANVLTF.

There are a few counts of this clonotype. J is TRBJ2-7 and V is TRBV7-9; possibly TRBD2 for D (7 bases). The germline V gene has CDR1 SEHNR and CDR2 FQNEAQ (reference sequence). The CDR3 extends over 15 amino acids. Trimming pared 3 bases from V and 2 bases from J, leaving 14 bases between. The CDR3 here is CASSFGRTETYEQYF. The CDR3 DNA is TGTGCCAGCAGCTTCGGGAGGACAGAGACCTACGAGCAGTACTTC.

The J gene is TRBJ2-1, the V gene TRBV6-1; D remains ambiguous. In germline, CDR1 is MNHNS, CDR2 SASEGT. The CDR3 has 19 residues. Between the trimmed V and J ends, which lost 6 bases and 0 bases, there was a span of 24 bases. This CDR3 reads CASRPFPILTGSSYNEQFF. CDR3 nucleotides: TGTGCCAGCAGGCCCTTCCCAATATTGACTGGTAGCTCCTACAATGAGCAGTTCTTC.

This clonotype was counted ten times or more. The rearrangement links TRBV12-3 or TRBV12-4 to TRBJ1-1, with 8 bases lining up with TRBD1. The V and J ends lost 2 bases and 1 base, in that order; junction bases with no gene match: 3. The CDR3 length is 15 residues. CDR3: CASSLSGQGNTEAFF. CDR3 DNA: TGTGCCAGCAGTTTAAGCGGACAGGGGAACACTGAAGCTTTCTTT.

The gene calls are TRBV7-6 and TRBJ2-7, with a possible D match to TRBD2 (6 bases). Per germline, CDR1 SGHVS and CDR2 FNYEAQ. Deletions cut 5 bases from V and 4 bases from J, with 27 bases between. There are 18 residues in the CDR3. CDR3 sequence: CASSALIEVGLARYEQYF. CDR3 DNA: TGTGCCAGCAGCGCGCTAATAGAGGTGGGCCTAGCGAGATACGAGCAGTACTTC.

There are many counts of this clonotype. The chain links TRBV29-1 to TRBJ1-1, with D possibly being TRBD1 (6 bases). Trimming shortened V by 2 bases and J by 3 bases, and 13 bases separated the two germline ends. Germline V gene data show CDR1 as SQVTM and CDR2 as ANQGSEA. The CDR3 length is 14 residues. The CDR3 DNA reads TGCAGCGTTGAAAGGAGGGGGGAGGACACTGAAGCTTTCTTT. It codes for CSVERRGEDTEAFF.

V and J are TRBV6-1 and TRBJ2-7, with 12 bases lining up with TRBD2. The J segment lost 5 bases and the V segment lost 2 bases, leaving 1 base of the junction unmatched. The V gene's germline CDR1 is MNHNS and CDR2 SASEGT. The CDR3 runs 14 residues. CDR3 amino acids: CASSELAGGNEQYF. DNA for the CDR3: TGTGCCAGCAGTGAACTAGCGGGGGGGAACGAGCAGTACTTC.

CDR3 amino acids: CASSLSAMNTEAFF. DNA for the CDR3: TGTGCCAGCAGTTTATCAGCCATGAACACTGAAGCTTTCTTT. The chain employs TRBV27 and TRBJ1-1; D unclear. The CDR3 extends over 14 amino acids. The V end was cut by 0 bases, the J end by 0 bases, with 5 bases between. The germline gives CDR1 MNHEY, CDR2 SMNVEV (reference sequence).

The V gene is TRBV7-9, the J gene TRBJ2-5, with D uncertain. Germline values: CDR1 SEHNR, CDR2 FQNEAQ (reference sequence). CDR3 length: 11 amino acids. Trimming stripped 5 bases from V and 5 bases from J, with 6 bases between. As DNA, the CDR3 is TGTGCCAGCAGCCCCAGTGAGACCCAGTACTTC. Protein product: CASSPSETQYF.

This clonotype appeared a few times. The chain couples TRBV6-1 to TRBJ2-1; TRBD2 matches 11 bases. V lost 2 bases and J lost 8; bases outside the gene matches: 8. CDR3 length equals 16 residues. Germline-derived CDR1 and CDR2 are MNHNS and SASEGT. The CDR3 nucleotides read TGTGCCAGCAGTGAAACAACTAGCGGGAGTATCGATGAGCAGTTCTTC. Translation: CASSETTSGSIDEQFF.

The V gene is TRBV11-2, the J gene TRBJ2-5; 11 bases map to TRBD2. J lost 5 bases, V lost 1 base, and 9 bases had no gene match. This CDR3 has 17 residues. CDR1 is SGHAT, CDR2 FQNNGV, per germline. CDR3 in amino acids: CASSLGATSGDRETQYF. For the CDR3, the DNA is TGTGCCAGCAGCTTAGGAGCGACTAGCGGGGACAGGGAGACCCAGTACTTC.

In its sample, this clonotype was seen a few times. V is TRBV27 and J is TRBJ2-7; tentative D call: TRBD2 (5 bases). The CDR3 consists of 13 residues. The germline V gene encodes CDR1 MNHEY and CDR2 SMNVEV (reference sequence). Trimming shortened V by 0 bases and J by 8 bases, and 11 bases separated the two germline ends. Here the CDR3 DNA reads TGTGCCAGCAGTTTATCGAGGGCGCGTAAGCAGTACTTC. Amino acid sequence: CASSLSRARKQYF.

CDR3 coding DNA: TGTGCCAGCAGCGTTGGGACAGGGGGCGATGCTTTCTTT. This encodes CASSVGTGGDAFF. The chain couples TRBV9 to TRBJ1-1; 12 nucleotides agree with TRBD1. V was pared by 2 bases and J by 11 bases, with 4 bases of the junction left unmatched. Looked up from germline, CDR1 is SGDLS and CDR2 is YYNGEE. The CDR3 runs to 13 residues. The full variable domain, its missing parts supplied by reference TRBV9 and TRBJ1-1, is DSGVTQTPKHLITATGQRVTLRCSPRSGDLSVYWYQQSLDQGLQFLIQYYNGEERAKGNILERFSAQQFPDLHSELNLSSLELGDSALYFCASSVGTGGDAFFGQGTRLTVV.

V gene TRBV5-6 combines with J gene TRBJ2-7; no clear D gene. The CDR3 has 14 amino acids. Trimming removed 3 bases at V and 0 bases at J, with 10 bases between. Germline values: CDR1 SGHDT, CDR2 YYEEEE. DNA for the CDR3: TGTGCCAGCAGCTGGCTGGGGTCCTCCTACGAGCAGTACTTC. Translation: CASSWLGSSYEQYF. Based on the CDR3 plus reference TRBV5-6 and TRBJ2-7, the full variable domain is DAGVTQSPTHLIKTRGQQVTLRCSPKSGHDTVSWYQQALGQGPQFIFQYYEEEERQRGNFPDRFSGHQFPNYSSELNVNALLLGDSALYLCASSWLGSSYEQYFGPGTRLTVT.

Here the CDR3 DNA reads TGTGCCAGCAGTCCCAACCGACAGATCCTAGGCGCTGAAGCTTTCTTT. It encodes CASSPNRQILGAEAFF. The genes are TRBV6-1 and TRBJ1-1; D is perhaps TRBD1 (5 bases). Germline V gives CDR1 MNHNS, CDR2 SASEGT. CDR3 size: 16 residues. V was clipped by 5 bases and J by 6 bases, with 22 bases between them.

The rearrangement uses TRBV5-4 and TRBJ2-1; D gene uncertain. Trimming pared 2 bases from V and 0 bases from J, leaving 15 bases between. The germline CDR1 and CDR2 sequences are SGHNT and YYREEE (reference sequence). The CDR3 length is 17 residues. The CDR3 sequence is CASSFQLLNLSYNEQFF. The CDR3 DNA reads TGTGCCAGCAGCTTTCAGCTCCTGAACCTCTCCTACAATGAGCAGTTCTTC.